Listed below are T cell receptor beta chains from one sample, sequenced in a study of early T cells in non-severe SARS-CoV-2 infection. Each CDR3 protein is one row after TCRdb ran MiXCR on the 5' RACE reads. The data show 40,000 to 45,000 distinct CDR3 sequences, with under 7.5% seen just once and less than 25% held by the top ten. The source material was whole blood, sampled at baseline. The source is an adult who was a healthcare worker with PCR-confirmed SARS-CoV-2 infection or an uninfected control (not recorded which). Each CDR3 is given with its conserved first and last residue. D genes are given only for firm matches. Size values are once, few and many counts, or a class for expanded clones, and some rows have none.

D: NA
J: TRBJ1-3
size: many
V: TRBV20-1
DNA: TGCAGTGCTCCCGGGACAACCGGAAACACCATATATTTT
CDR3: CSAPGTTGNTIYF

D: TRBD1
J: TRBJ1-6
size: once
V: TRBV30
DNA: TGTGCCTGGAGGGGACAGGGCGCTTCACCCCTCCACTTT
CDR3: CAWRGQGASPLHF

D: NA
J: TRBJ1-3
size: NA
V: TRBV9
DNA: TGTGCCAGCAGCGCCGAGCGGGGGACCTCTGGAAACACCATATATTTT
CDR3: CASSAERGTSGNTIYF

D: NA
J: TRBJ2-1
size: many
V: TRBV12-3/TRBV12-4
DNA: TGTGCCAGCAGTCAGATCCAGGGGCTGGGGTACTCCGATGAGCAGTTCTTC
CDR3: CASSQIQGLGYSDEQFF

D: NA
J: TRBJ1-5
size: NA
V: TRBV7-8
DNA: TGTGCCAGCAGCCCCCGGATCTTGGACAGCAATCAGCCCCAGCATTTT
CDR3: CASSPRILDSNQPQHF

D: TRBD2
J: TRBJ2-1
size: many
V: TRBV6-2/TRBV6-3
DNA: TGTGCCAGCAGTCTACGGACTAGCGGGGGTTATGAGCAGTTCTTC
CDR3: CASSLRTSGGYEQFF

D: NA
J: TRBJ2-7
size: many
V: TRBV10-3
DNA: TGTGCCATCAGTGAGGAGGGCCCCTACGAGCAGTACTTC
CDR3: CAISEEGPYEQYF

D: NA
J: TRBJ2-7
size: many
V: TRBV12-3/TRBV12-4
DNA: TGTGCCAGCAGTCTACAGGGATCCAACGAGCAGTACTTC
CDR3: CASSLQGSNEQYF

D: TRBD2
J: TRBJ2-1
size: few
V: TRBV4-1
DNA: TGCGCCAGCGGAGGGACTAGCGGGATGAATGAGCAGTTCTTC
CDR3: CASGGTSGMNEQFF

D: NA
J: TRBJ2-7
size: NA
V: TRBV24-1
DNA: TGTGCCACCAGTGAAGCTAACAGGAACGAGCAGTACTTC
CDR3: CATSEANRNEQYF

D: NA
J: TRBJ2-5
size: NA
V: TRBV5-1
DNA: TGCGCCAGCAGCTTGGGACAAGAGACCCAGTACTTC
CDR3: CASSLGQETQYF

D: TRBD1
J: TRBJ1-3
size: many
V: TRBV9
DNA: TGTGCCAGCAGCGCGACCCACAGGGGATCCAACACCATATATTTT
CDR3: CASSATHRGSNTIYF

D: NA
J: TRBJ2-5
size: few
V: TRBV10-2
DNA: TGCGCCATCCGGGCGAGTGAGGAGACCCAGTACTTC
CDR3: CAIRASEETQYF

D: NA
J: TRBJ1-1
size: NA
V: TRBV13
DNA: TGTGCCAGCAGGCGCAATCCGGGACGGATGAACACTGAAGCTTTCTTT
CDR3: CASRRNPGRMNTEAFF

D: NA
J: TRBJ2-1
size: few
V: TRBV20-1
DNA: TGCAGTGAGGTAGGCTCCTACAATGAGCAGTTCTTC
CDR3: CSEVGSYNEQFF

D: NA
J: TRBJ1-6
size: many
V: TRBV2
DNA: TGTGCCAGCAGTGAAATTGGTGGTTATTCACCCCTCCACTTT
CDR3: CASSEIGGYSPLHF

D: TRBD1
J: TRBJ2-2
size: many
V: TRBV6-1
DNA: TGTGCCAGCAGTGTTCAACAGGGGGCGAGGACCGGGGAGCTGTTTTTT
CDR3: CASSVQQGARTGELFF

D: TRBD2
J: TRBJ2-1
size: NA
V: TRBV20-1
DNA: TGCAGTGCTAGTAGGGGACTAGCGGGGGACTACAATGAGCAGTTCTTC
CDR3: CSASRGLAGDYNEQFF

D: NA
J: TRBJ2-3
size: NA
V: TRBV7-9
DNA: TGTGCCAGCAGCCCCCAGGCCCGCGGGGATACGCAGTATTTT
CDR3: CASSPQARGDTQYF

D: NA
J: TRBJ2-5
size: NA
V: TRBV10-3
DNA: TGTGCCATCAGTGAGTCGCCGCGCCAAGAGACCCAGTACTTC
CDR3: CAISESPRQETQYF

D: NA
J: TRBJ2-7
size: NA
V: TRBV5-4
DNA: TGTGCCAGCAGCTCCCCGACAATGGGCGGGGATTACTACGAGCAGTACTTC
CDR3: CASSSPTMGGDYYEQYF

D: NA
J: TRBJ1-1
size: many
V: TRBV7-9
DNA: TGTGCCAGCAGCCGTACCCCCAACACTGAAGCTTTCTTT
CDR3: CASSRTPNTEAFF

D: TRBD1
J: TRBJ1-1
size: many
V: TRBV5-4
DNA: TGTGCCAGCAGCAGACCGGGACAGCTGAACACTGAAGCTTTCTTT
CDR3: CASSRPGQLNTEAFF

D: NA
J: TRBJ2-2
size: many
V: TRBV11-2
DNA: TGTGCCAGCAGCGTCCAGCCCCCGAACACCGGGGAGCTGTTTTTT
CDR3: CASSVQPPNTGELFF

D: TRBD2
J: TRBJ2-1
size: NA
V: TRBV4-1
DNA: TGCGCCAGCAGCCAAAGGTTCAGGACTAGCGGCGTGCGGGAGCAGTTCTTC
CDR3: CASSQRFRTSGVREQFF

D: TRBD2
J: TRBJ2-7
size: many
V: TRBV27
DNA: TGTGCCAGCAGCTGGGGGACTAGCGGGTCGAGCTCCTACGAGCAGTACTTC
CDR3: CASSWGTSGSSSYEQYF

D: NA
J: TRBJ2-6
size: NA
V: TRBV6-2/TRBV6-3
DNA: TGTGCCAGCAGTTATCTCAACGTCCTGACTTTC
CDR3: CASSYLNVLTF

D: TRBD2
J: TRBJ2-7
size: NA
V: TRBV30
DNA: TGTGCCTGGAGCCGGGGACTAGCGGGGGGAACCTACGAGCAGTACTTC
CDR3: CAWSRGLAGGTYEQYF

D: NA
J: TRBJ1-1
size: many
V: TRBV6-5
DNA: TGTGCCAGCAGAGAGGTGAACACTGAAGCTTTCTTT
CDR3: CASREVNTEAFF

D: TRBD2
J: TRBJ2-3
size: many
V: TRBV20-1
DNA: TGCAGTGCTAGGGTCGCGAGCGGGAGTGGTACGCAGTATTTT
CDR3: CSARVASGSGTQYF

D: NA
J: TRBJ2-7
size: NA
V: TRBV7-9
DNA: TGTGCCAGCAGCCGGGGGGACATGGCTCTCTACGAGCAGTACTTC
CDR3: CASSRGDMALYEQYF

D: NA
J: TRBJ2-3
size: few
V: TRBV12-3/TRBV12-4
DNA: TGTGCCAGCAGTTTATTGCCAGATACGCAGTATTTT
CDR3: CASSLLPDTQYF

D: NA
J: TRBJ2-7
size: few
V: TRBV14
DNA: TGTGCCACCTCCGAAGACGTACGTGCCGAGCAGTACTTC
CDR3: CATSEDVRAEQYF

D: NA
J: TRBJ2-2
size: few
V: TRBV20-1
DNA: TGCAGTGCTAGAACAGGGCCCGGGGAGCTGTTTTTT
CDR3: CSARTGPGELFF

D: TRBD2
J: TRBJ2-3
size: many
V: TRBV2
DNA: TGTGCCAGCAGTGATATGGGACTAGCGTCAGATACGCAGTATTTT
CDR3: CASSDMGLASDTQYF

D: NA
J: TRBJ1-5
size: many
V: TRBV12-3/TRBV12-4
DNA: TGTGCCAGCAGTTTTAGAGGGTCGGGCAATCAGCCCCAGCATTTT
CDR3: CASSFRGSGNQPQHF

D: TRBD1
J: TRBJ1-1
size: many
V: TRBV11-2
DNA: TGTGCCAGCACCCTCCGGCGGGACAGGGGAAACACTGAAGCTTTCTTT
CDR3: CASTLRRDRGNTEAFF

D: NA
J: TRBJ2-2
size: NA
V: TRBV27
DNA: TGTGCCAGCAGTTTAGAGGGCAGGTACACCGGGGAGCTGTTTTTT
CDR3: CASSLEGRYTGELFF

D: NA
J: TRBJ1-4
size: NA
V: TRBV20-1
DNA: TGCAGTGCTAGGGGGCCTGAAAAACTGTTTTTT
CDR3: CSARGPEKLFF

D: NA
J: TRBJ2-1
size: many
V: TRBV7-2
DNA: TGTGCCAGCACCCGATCGCAAGGGCGAGGTGAGCAGTTCTTC
CDR3: CASTRSQGRGEQFF

D: TRBD1
J: TRBJ2-5
size: many
V: TRBV18
DNA: TGTGCCAGCTCACCACAGGACAGGGAGACCCAGTACTTC
CDR3: CASSPQDRETQYF

D: TRBD2
J: TRBJ2-7
size: NA
V: TRBV24-1
DNA: TGTGCCACCAGTCCCGATAGCGGGGTTCTGGGAGAGCAGTACTTC
CDR3: CATSPDSGVLGEQYF

D: TRBD2
J: TRBJ2-1
size: many
V: TRBV6-2/TRBV6-3
DNA: TGTGCCAGCTATAGCGGGGGGGCTTCCGCGACTAGCTCCTACAATGAGCAGTTCTTC
CDR3: CASYSGGASATSSYNEQFF

D: NA
J: TRBJ1-1
size: many
V: TRBV12-3/TRBV12-4
DNA: TGTGCCAGCAGTTTAATAGAGGCTGAAGCTTTCTTT
CDR3: CASSLIEAEAFF

D: NA
J: TRBJ2-3
size: many
V: TRBV6-4
DNA: TGTGCCAGCAGTGCGAGGGGAGTCGGGACAGATACGCAGTATTTT
CDR3: CASSARGVGTDTQYF

D: NA
J: TRBJ2-2
size: few
V: TRBV19
DNA: TGTGCCAGTAAAATAACGGGGTTGTTTGCCGGGGAGCTGTTTTTT
CDR3: CASKITGLFAGELFF

D: NA
J: TRBJ2-2
size: few
V: TRBV7-9
DNA: TGTGCCAGCAGCTTAGTCGGGGTACCCGGGGAGCTGTTTTTT
CDR3: CASSLVGVPGELFF

D: TRBD1
J: TRBJ2-1
size: NA
V: TRBV2
DNA: TGTGCCAGCGGGGGACAGGGGGCCGATGAGCAGTTCTTC
CDR3: CASGGQGADEQFF

D: TRBD1
J: TRBJ1-1
size: few
V: TRBV13
DNA: TGTGCCAGCAGCATCGGGGACAGGGAGAGGGCTGAAGCTTTCTTT
CDR3: CASSIGDRERAEAFF

D: TRBD2
J: TRBJ2-7
size: many
V: TRBV20-1
DNA: TGCAGTGCCCCCTTCAGCGGGGGGGCGGGGGAGCAGTACTTC
CDR3: CSAPFSGGAGEQYF

D: NA
J: TRBJ2-3
size: NA
V: TRBV5-1
DNA: TGCGCCAGCAGCGACGATAGCCGGGGGCAGGAGTATTTT
CDR3: CASSDDSRGQEYF

D: NA
J: TRBJ2-1
size: many
V: TRBV7-2
DNA: TGTGCCAGCAGCTTAGGACTAGCCTACAATGAGCAGTTCTTC
CDR3: CASSLGLAYNEQFF

D: TRBD1
J: TRBJ2-1
size: once
V: TRBV20-1
DNA: TGCAGTGCTAGAGAACGCTGGGACAGGCCCTACAATGAGCAGTTCTTC
CDR3: CSARERWDRPYNEQFF

D: TRBD1
J: TRBJ2-6
size: many
V: TRBV6-1
DNA: TGTGCCAGCAGGGCCTCACAGGGGACCAACGTCCTGACTTTC
CDR3: CASRASQGTNVLTF

D: NA
J: TRBJ2-1
size: NA
V: TRBV3-1
DNA: TGTGCCAGCAGCCGGCTGGGGCGCAATGAGCAGTTCTTC
CDR3: CASSRLGRNEQFF

D: TRBD2
J: TRBJ2-5
size: many
V: TRBV6-6
DNA: TGTGCCAGCAAACTCAGCGGGACGTACCAAGAGACCCAGTACTTC
CDR3: CASKLSGTYQETQYF

D: NA
J: TRBJ2-1
size: NA
V: TRBV7-3
DNA: TGTGCCAGCAGAAGCGCCTTGGGGAGCCATGAGCAGTTCTTC
CDR3: CASRSALGSHEQFF

D: TRBD2
J: TRBJ2-1
size: few
V: TRBV20-1
DNA: TGCAGTGCTAGAGACCTCGGGCGCGGGGGGGCTCATCATGAGCAGTTCTTC
CDR3: CSARDLGRGGAHHEQFF

D: NA
J: TRBJ1-2
size: NA
V: TRBV10-2
DNA: TGCGCCAGCAGTGAGTCGACTCGGGCAGGGAAAGGCTACACCTTC
CDR3: CASSESTRAGKGYTF